A single sample gave rise to the 3 T cell receptor beta chains below, sequenced in a study of shared clonotypes between healthy human individuals. The assay was immunoSEQ multiplex PCR, and TCRdb's table has in-frame clones only and misses some. The repertoire holds about 2.3 million clones, with more than 85% as singletons. Sequenced sample: naive CD4+ T cells from PBMCs. The subset was: CD45RA+ positively selected. These receptors were taken from a man aged 18 to 35 in good health. Some clones in this sample may be carry-over from other donors' samples.

This chain uses TRBV30 with TRBJ1-3, with TRBD1 identical over 10 bases. Germline V CDR1 and CDR2: GTSNPN, SVGIG (reference sequence). The CDR3 is 13 amino acids. J gave up 5 bases and V 5 bases, and 3 bases lay outside the gene matches. CDR3 DNA: TGTGCCTGGCGACAGGGGGCGAGAAACACCATATATTTT. Its translation: CAWRQGARNTIYF.

The genes are TRBV27 and TRBJ2-7; 8 bases align to TRBD2. Germline CDR1 is MNHEY and CDR2 is SMNVEV (reference sequence). The junction had 10 bases not matched to a gene; V was cut back by 8 bases and J by 4 bases. There are 14 residues in the CDR3. Here the CDR3 reads CASPKAASGYEQYF. The CDR3 nucleotides read TGTGCCAGCCCAAAAGCGGCTAGCGGGTACGAGCAGTACTTC.

V usage is TRBV28 and J usage is TRBJ2-2; D is perhaps TRBD2 (6 bases). Germline-derived CDR1 and CDR2 are MDHEN and SYDVKM. The CDR3 covers 16 residues. The V end was cut by 4 bases, the J end by 4 bases, with 16 bases between. The CDR3 bases are TGTGCCAGCAGTTGGGTCGGGAGCTGGAGCACCGGGGAGCTGTTTTTT. Its protein is CASSWVGSWSTGELFF.